Listed here is a single T cell receptor beta chain. Its antigen is still unknown. Method: immunoSEQ multiplex PCR; TCRdb's copy keeps in-frame clones and lacks some. The table shows 150,000 to 200,000 clones, with more than 70% occurring only once. This record comes from a study of cytomegalovirus exposure and HLA in healthy donors. The V and J ends lost 2 bases and 0 bases respectively, with 20 bases between them. The germline gives CDR1 MNHNS, CDR2 SASEGT. This CDR3 contains 20 residues. Donors were drawn from the 120-subject validation cohort, separate from the 666-subject first cohort. Regarding the study as a whole: Listed as cytomegalovirus-associated were roughly 180 TCR beta chains. In a later analysis, first-cohort TCR clusters were found to tend to co-occur in the 130 or so validation repertoires.

The chain employs TRBV6-1 and TRBJ2-6; TRBD2 is a possible D gene (5 bases). The source material was PBMCs. This sequence originates from a man aged 18 to 35 in good health and CMV-seronegative. CDR3 DNA sequence: TGTGCCAGCAGTGAATTTTTCGGCAGCCGGGATCTCTCTGGGGCCAACGTCCTGACTTTC. This translates into CASSEFFGSRDLSGANVLTF.